These 30 T cell receptor beta chains were sequenced from one sample in a study of blood T cell repertoires in COVID-19. Using immunoSEQ multiplex PCR, the repertoire was profiled, and TCRdb retains in-frame clones only, with some absent. Here the sample spans 200,000 to 300,000 clones, about 83% being singletons. The specimen was peripheral blood. The receptors were sampled from a woman aged 40 to 50 who had recovered from COVID-19.

The genes are TRBV14 and TRBJ2-3; 9 bases are shared with TRBD2. This CDR3 region has 16 residues. V trimming: 4 bases; J trimming: 0 bases; junction bases outside the gene matches: 5. Germline assignment: CDR1 SGHDN and CDR2 FVKESK. CDR3 in amino acids: CASSRGLARSTDTQYF. CDR3 nucleotide sequence: TGTGCCAGCAGCCGCGGACTAGCGAGGAGCACAGATACGCAGTATTTT.

The CDR3 is CASSVTSGGAHEQFF. The CDR3 DNA is TGTGCCAGCAGCGTCACTAGCGGGGGGGCGCATGAGCAGTTCTTC. V and J are TRBV11-3 and TRBJ2-1; 13 bases align to TRBD2. This CDR3 comprises 15 residues. Trimming took 5 bases from V and 8 from J; bases not matched to a gene: 6. Germline CDR1 reads SGHNT; CDR2 reads YENEEA.

This chain links TRBV6-5 with TRBJ2-7, with TRBD1 matching 7 bases. Germline CDR1 and CDR2: MNHEY and SVGAGI. This CDR3 spans 14 amino acids. With V trimmed by 2 bases and J by 0 bases, 1 base remained unmatched. The CDR3 DNA reads as TGTGCCAGCAGTTACGGACAGGACTCCTACGAGCAGTACTTC. Translating gives CASSYGQDSYEQYF.

CDR3 coding DNA: TGTGCCAGCAGCTTGTTCGGGGGAGGCTACACCTTC. It encodes CASSLFGGGYTF. The rearrangement links TRBV5-4 to TRBJ1-2; D may be TRBD1 (5 bases). There are 12 residues in the CDR3. Germline V lookup: CDR1 SGHNT, CDR2 YYREEE (reference sequence). Trimming pared 1 base from V and 8 bases from J, leaving 9 bases between.

This clone was picked up one time. This chain links TRBV30 with TRBJ2-5; 9 bases are shared with TRBD1. From germline, CDR1 is GTSNPN and CDR2 SVGIG (reference sequence). The junction had 11 bases not matched to a gene; V was cut back by 2 bases and J by 1 base. The CDR3 is 17 amino acids. The CDR3 protein is CAWSSWGGQGPQETQYF. The CDR3 DNA reads TGTGCCTGGAGTAGCTGGGGGGGACAGGGACCCCAAGAGACCCAGTACTTC. The entire variable domain, with the rest obtained from reference TRBV30 and TRBJ2-5, is as follows: SQTIHQWPATLVQPVGSPLSLECTVEGTSNPNLYWYRQAAGRGLQLLFYSVGIGQISSEVPQNLSASRPQDRQFILSSKKLLLSDSGFYLCAWSSWGGQGPQETQYFGPGTRLLVL.

Note on this clone: Other DNA sequences within the sample encode an identical CDR3. CDR3 nucleotide sequence: TGTGCCAGCAGTTTAAGGGGGGGAAACACTGAAGCTTTCTTT. This codes for CASSLRGGNTEAFF. The genes are TRBV27 and TRBJ1-1, with D tentatively TRBD1 (6 bases). The CDR3 length is 14 residues. Germline lookup yields CDR1 MNHEY and CDR2 SMNVEV (reference sequence). The ends were cut back, 2 bases at V and 2 bases at J, with 9 bases in the middle.

The rearrangement links TRBV5-1 to TRBJ2-2; 7 bases are shared with TRBD1. This CDR3 is built from 14 residues. Germline V lookup: CDR1 SGHRS, CDR2 YFSETQ. Trimming cost V 4 bases and J 6 bases; bases outside gene matches: 6. The DNA for the CDR3 is TGCGCCAGCAGCGCGATAGGGACAGCCGGGGAGCTGTTTTTT. Its protein product is CASSAIGTAGELFF.

This chain links TRBV19 with TRBJ1-4; D might be TRBD1 (5 bases). The germline gives CDR1 LNHDA, CDR2 SQIVND (reference sequence). V gave up 4 bases and J gave up 10 bases, with 16 bases separating them. The CDR3 is 14 residues long. In nucleotides, the CDR3 is TGTGCCAGTAGTACCGCAGGGAGGGGAGGAAAACTGTTTTTT. This encodes CASSTAGRGGKLFF.

The chain carries TRBV5-6 and TRBJ2-7; 12 nucleotides match TRBD2. CDR1 SGHDT and CDR2 YYEEEE come from the germline V gene. V lost 4 bases to trimming and J lost 7 bases; unmatched junction nucleotides: 6. CDR3 length: 14 residues. CDR3 DNA: TGTGCCAGCAGCAGACTAGCGGGGGAAAGGGAGCAGTACTTC. This translates into CASSRLAGEREQYF.

The V call is TRBV9, the J call TRBJ1-1; D is unclear. The V end lost 0 bases, the J end lost 0 bases, and 6 bases lay between the germline ends. Germline CDR1 and CDR2: SGDLS and YYNGEE. The CDR3 sequence is 14 residues long. The CDR3 bases are TGTGCCAGCAGCGTAGGTTTTATGAACACTGAAGCTTTCTTT. This sequence encodes CASSVGFMNTEAFF.

V gene TRBV6-5 combines with J gene TRBJ2-7, with 10 bases lining up with TRBD1. Germline V gene lookup returns CDR1 MNHEY and CDR2 SVGAGI. The V and J ends lost 4 bases and 1 base, in that order; junction bases with no gene match: 1. The CDR3 length is 14 residues. CDR3 nucleotides: TGTGCCAGCAGTTGGACAGGGGGATCCTACGAGCAGTACTTC. It codes for CASSWTGGSYEQYF.

The rearrangement joins TRBV15 to TRBJ2-1, with a possible D match to TRBD2 (5 bases). The CDR3 runs 15 residues. V gave up 4 bases and J gave up 3 bases, with 13 bases separating them. The V gene's germline CDR1 is LNHNV and CDR2 YYDKDF (reference sequence). The CDR3 DNA reads TGTGCCACCAGCACTCAGAGGACTGGCTACAATGAGCAGTTCTTC. Amino acids: CATSTQRTGYNEQFF.

This clone was counted many times. This chain joins TRBV19 and TRBJ2-1; TRBD2 is a possible D gene (6 bases). The CDR3 covers 15 residues. In germline, CDR1 is LNHDA, CDR2 SQIVND (reference sequence). The V end lost 8 bases, the J end lost 0 bases, and 14 bases lay between the germline ends. The CDR3: CASYPVAASYNEQFF. The CDR3 nucleotides are TGTGCCAGTTACCCAGTAGCGGCCTCCTACAATGAGCAGTTCTTC.

This clone was counted a single time. Written as DNA, the CDR3 is TGTGCCAGCAGTGAAGGTGGAGGGGATTATCAGCCCCAGCATTTT. Translated: CASSEGGGDYQPQHF. The chain uses TRBV6-1 and TRBJ1-5, with D possibly being TRBD1 (5 bases). The CDR3 has 15 amino acids. CDR1 MNHNS and CDR2 SASEGT come from the germline V gene. The V end lost 1 base, the J end lost 5 bases, and 12 bases lay between the germline ends.

The V gene is TRBV6-6, the J gene TRBJ1-6; D gene unclear. The V end was cut by 3 bases, the J end by 6 bases, with 6 bases between. Germline V gene lookup returns CDR1 MNHNY and CDR2 SVGAGI (reference sequence). The CDR3 length is 13 residues. CDR3 nucleotide sequence: TGTGCCAGCAGTTATGGCTCTAATTCACCCCTCCACTTT. This codes for CASSYGSNSPLHF.

This chain links TRBV4-1 with TRBJ2-7, with TRBD1 matching 7 bases. In germline, CDR1 is MGHRA, CDR2 YSYEKL. This CDR3 has 15 amino acids. V lost 5 bases, J lost 2 bases, and 9 bases stayed unmatched. CDR3 bases: TGCGCCAGCAGCACTCGACAGGGTGCCCCCTACGAGCAGTACTTC. Amino acid sequence: CASSTRQGAPYEQYF.

The V and J genes are TRBV7-6 and TRBJ1-3, with 9 bases matching TRBD1. Trimming removed 5 bases from V and 4 bases from J; junction bases left unmatched: 3. Germline loops: CDR1 SGHVS, CDR2 FNYEAQ. The CDR3 is 14 residues long. DNA of the CDR3: TGTGCCAGCAGCGGGGGGACAGGGGGAAACACCATATATTTT. It codes for CASSGGTGGNTIYF.

The chain links TRBV7-6 to TRBJ1-1; TRBD1 might be the D (6 bases). V dropped 6 bases and J dropped 1 base, with 12 bases sitting between them. Germline values: CDR1 SGHVS, CDR2 FNYEAQ. This CDR3 is 14 amino acids long. As DNA, the CDR3 is TGTGCCAGCAGTCGGACAGATACGAACACTGAAGCTTTCTTT. This encodes CASSRTDTNTEAFF.

This rearrangement joins TRBV14 to TRBJ2-5; D remains unclear. This CDR3 spans 12 amino acids. The germline V and J ends were trimmed by 2 bases and 4 bases, with 5 bases remaining between them. The germline gives CDR1 SGHDN, CDR2 FVKESK. CDR3: CASSQYRETQYF. CDR3 in DNA: TGTGCCAGCAGCCAATATAGAGAGACCCAGTACTTC.

This sequence joins TRBV3-1 (or the pseudogene TRBV3-2) and TRBJ1-4; no clear D. V lost 0 bases, J lost 4 bases, and 9 bases lay in between. CDR3 length: 15 amino acids. Germline V gene data show CDR1 as LGHDT and CDR2 as YNNKEL (reference sequence). CDR3 region: CASSQEGRGNEKLFF. The DNA for the CDR3 is TGTGCCAGCAGCCAAGAAGGACGGGGTAATGAAAAACTGTTTTTT.

This clone has a handful of counts. The chain carries TRBV2 and TRBJ2-3, with TRBD2 identical over 11 bases. Looked up from germline, CDR1 is SNHLY and CDR2 is FYNNEI. The CDR3 spans 16 residues. The ends lost 6 bases at V and 2 bases at J; junction bases unmatched: 7. The CDR3, as DNA: TGTGCCAGCAGCTTAGCGGGGGGGGGAAACACAGATACGCAGTATTTT. Translated, it gives CASSLAGGGNTDTQYF.

The rearrangement uses TRBV5-1 and TRBJ2-5; a possible D gene is TRBD2 (6 bases). Trimming removed 3 bases at V and 2 bases at J, with 17 bases between. Germline V gene lookup returns CDR1 SGHRS and CDR2 YFSETQ. This CDR3 has 16 residues. CDR3 loop: CASSSPGRGKQETQYF. The CDR3 region has the DNA TGCGCCAGCAGCTCGCCAGGGCGGGGTAAGCAAGAGACCCAGTACTTC. Combining the CDR3 with reference TRBV5-1 and TRBJ2-5 gives the whole variable domain KAGVTQTPRYLIKTRGQQVTLSCSPISGHRSVSWYQQTPGQGLQFLFEYFSETQRNKGNFPGRFSGRQFSNSRSEMNVSTLELGDSALYLCASSSPGRGKQETQYFGPGTRLLVL.

V usage is TRBV7-9 and J usage is TRBJ1-5; tentatively, D is TRBD1 (6 bases). Trimming took off 0 bases at V and 5 bases at J, with 11 bases between the two ends. In germline, CDR1 is SEHNR, CDR2 FQNEAQ (reference sequence). The CDR3 runs to 15 residues. The CDR3 DNA is TGTGCCAGCAGCTTAGCCAGGGGCTCGGATCAGCCCCAGCATTTT. It is translated as CASSLARGSDQPQHF.

In its sample, this clone was seen once. This chain links TRBV19 with TRBJ2-1, with D maybe TRBD2 (7 bases). The germline CDR1 and CDR2 sequences are LNHDA and SQIVND (reference sequence). Trimming shortened V by 6 bases and J by 0 bases, and 15 bases separated the two germline ends. The CDR3 consists of 16 residues. DNA of the CDR3: TGTGCCAGTAGAGGCGGGGGCCTAAGCTCCTACAATGAGCAGTTCTTC. Protein sequence: CASRGGGLSSYNEQFF.

CDR3 in amino acids: CASSLAGRGGEQYF. CDR3 coding DNA: TGCGCCAGCAGCTTGGCGGGACGGGGAGGCGAGCAGTACTTC. The chain couples TRBV5-1 to TRBJ2-7; perhaps TRBD2 as D (6 bases). The V end lost 0 bases, the J end lost 6 bases, and 13 bases lay between the germline ends. This CDR3 comprises 14 residues. CDR1 is SGHRS, CDR2 YFSETQ, per germline.

The sample holds many counts of this clone. This chain uses TRBV29-1 with TRBJ1-2, with D maybe TRBD1 (5 bases). CDR3 length equals 13 residues. The germline gives CDR1 SQVTM, CDR2 ANQGSEA. Deletions cut 7 bases from V and 0 bases from J, with 12 bases between. The CDR3 bases are TGCAGCGCAGAAACAGGAACTAACTATGGCTACACCTTC. Its protein is CSAETGTNYGYTF.

The V gene is TRBV7-9, the J gene TRBJ2-5; TRBD1 matches 11 bases. This CDR3 is built from 17 residues. V was clipped by 1 base and J by 2 bases; unmatched bases: 6. The germline gives CDR1 SEHNR, CDR2 FQNEAQ (reference sequence). CDR3 residues: CASSLGLGQGGQETQYF. CDR3 sequence (DNA): TGTGCCAGCAGCTTAGGCCTGGGACAGGGGGGGCAAGAGACCCAGTACTTC. The complete variable domain, with remaining parts taken from reference TRBV7-9 and TRBJ2-5, reads DTGVSQNPRHKITKRGQNVTFRCDPISEHNRLYWYRQTLGQGPEFLTYFQNEAQLEKSRLLSDRFSAERPKGSFSTLEIQRTEQGDSAMYLCASSLGLGQGGQETQYFGPGTRLLVL.

V and J are TRBV7-6 and TRBJ1-2; D perhaps matches TRBD1 (6 bases). Germline V CDR1 and CDR2: SGHVS, FNYEAQ. This CDR3 contains 16 residues. Trimming pared 0 bases from V and 6 bases from J, leaving 17 bases between. CDR3 sequence: CASSLAGPGVGDGYTF. The CDR3 DNA reads TGTGCCAGCAGCTTAGCGGGGCCAGGGGTAGGAGATGGCTACACCTTC. The full variable domain, with the rest looked up from reference TRBV7-6 and TRBJ1-2, is GAGVSQSPRYKVTKRGQDVALRCDPISGHVSLYWYRQALGQGPEFLTYFNYEAQQDKSGLPNDRFSAERPEGSISTLTIQRTEQRDSAMYRCASSLAGPGVGDGYTFGSGTRLTVV.

This chain joins TRBV18 and TRBJ2-7; no clear D. Germline CDR1 and CDR2: KGHSH and LQKENI. The ends were cut back, 5 bases at V and 2 bases at J, with 10 bases in the middle. The CDR3 extends over 13 amino acids. The CDR3 loop is CASSSTRTYEQYF. Written as DNA, the CDR3 is TGTGCCAGCTCATCGACACGTACCTACGAGCAGTACTTC.

A few counts support this clone. The chain is built from TRBV7-6 and TRBJ2-3; 14 nucleotides align to TRBD2. Trimming at V came to 5 bases and at J to 6 bases, leaving 16 bases not matched to a gene. This CDR3 contains 19 residues. Germline V CDR1 and CDR2: SGHVS, FNYEAQ. The CDR3 protein is CASSLDFPGLAGECDTQYF. DNA of the CDR3: TGTGCCAGCAGCCTCGACTTTCCGGGACTAGCGGGGGAATGCGATACGCAGTATTTT.